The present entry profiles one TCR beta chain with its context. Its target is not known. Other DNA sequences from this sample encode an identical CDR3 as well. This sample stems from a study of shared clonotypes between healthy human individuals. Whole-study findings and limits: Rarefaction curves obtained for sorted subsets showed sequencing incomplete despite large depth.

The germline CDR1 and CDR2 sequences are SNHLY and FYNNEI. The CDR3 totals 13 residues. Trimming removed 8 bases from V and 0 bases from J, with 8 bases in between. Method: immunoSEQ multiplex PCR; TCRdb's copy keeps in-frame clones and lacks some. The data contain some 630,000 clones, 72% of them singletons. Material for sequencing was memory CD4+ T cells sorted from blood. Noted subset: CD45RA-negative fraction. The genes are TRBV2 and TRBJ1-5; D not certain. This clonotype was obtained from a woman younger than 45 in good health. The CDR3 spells CASRSDSNQPQHF. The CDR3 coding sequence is TGTGCCAGCCGAAGCGATAGCAATCAGCCCCAGCATTTT.